This is a list of T cell receptor beta chains from one sample in a study of blood T cell repertoires in COVID-19. Sequencing used immunoSEQ multiplex PCR; TCRdb keeps in-frame clones, though not all of them. Of hundreds of thousands of clones in the sample, 70% to 90% are singletons; the top ten hold around 14%. Sequencing was performed on peripheral blood. The receptor source for this set is a woman between 65 and 79 years old with COVID-19, enrolled during active disease. CDR3s include the opening cysteine and the closing phenylalanine or tryptophan. The D gene is left open where the match is weak. Clone size, where shown, is once, few, many, or a class for clones that have expanded.

TRBJ2-1 | TRBD2 | . | 17 | TRBV25-1 | CAAPGLAGGQSHNEQFF | TGTGCCGCCCCCGGACTAGCGGGGGGGCAAAGCCACAATGAGCAGTTCTTC
TRBJ2-1 | TRBD2 | . | 16 | TRBV10-3 | CAISAPGTSGGGEQFF | TGTGCCATCAGTGCCCCGGGGACTAGCGGGGGGGGTGAGCAGTTCTTC
TRBJ1-4 | . | . | 14 | TRBV15 | CATSRTRTNEKLFF | TGTGCCACCAGCAGAACGAGAACTAATGAAAAACTGTTTTTT
TRBJ1-1 | . | . | 14 | TRBV5-1 | CASSLEIPSTEAFF | TGCGCCAGCAGCTTGGAGATCCCCAGTACTGAAGCTTTCTTT
TRBJ1-2 | TRBD1 | . | 15 | TRBV10-3 | CAISDLGQGSIGYTF | TGTGCCATCAGTGACCTAGGACAGGGGTCTATCGGCTACACCTTC
TRBJ2-3 | TRBD2 | . | 18 | TRBV19 | CASSRKGTSGGETDTQYF | TGTGCCAGTAGTAGAAAAGGGACTAGCGGGGGGGAGACAGATACGCAGTATTTT
TRBJ1-2 | . | . | 12 | TRBV7-2 | CASSVTNYGYTF | TGTGCCAGCAGCGTTACTAACTATGGCTACACCTTC
TRBJ2-4 | TRBD2 | . | 15 | TRBV4-3 | CASSQDLAGGNIQYF | TGCGCCAGCAGCCAAGATCTAGCGGGGGGAAACATTCAGTACTTC
TRBJ1-2 | . | . | 13 | TRBV27 | CASSLGGNYGYTF | TGTGCCAGCAGTTTAGGGGGGAACTATGGCTACACCTTC
TRBJ2-5 | . | . | 12 | TRBV2 | CASRGAQETQYF | TGTGCCAGCAGGGGGGCACAAGAGACCCAGTACTTC
TRBJ1-2 | . | . | 14 | TRBV6-2/TRBV6-3 | CASSPHRELYGYTF | TGTGCCAGCAGCCCCCACAGGGAACTCTATGGCTACACCTTC
TRBJ1-3 | . | . | 16 | TRBV5-1 | CASSLALVSSGNTIYF | TGCGCCAGCAGCTTGGCCCTCGTCAGCTCTGGAAACACCATATATTTT
TRBJ2-1 | TRBD2 | . | 18 | TRBV3-1/TRBV3-2 | CASSETGLAGGRYNEQFF | TGTGCCAGCAGCGAAACGGGACTAGCGGGGGGCCGCTACAATGAGCAGTTCTTC
TRBJ1-4 | . | . | 17 | TRBV19 | CASSIDGGQGLDEKLFF | TGTGCCAGTAGTATAGATGGTGGGCAGGGTCTGGATGAAAAACTGTTTTTT
TRBJ2-5 | TRBD1 | . | 15 | TRBV9 | CASSVRDRPVETQYF | TGTGCCAGCAGCGTACGGGACAGGCCGGTAGAGACCCAGTACTTC
TRBJ2-7 | TRBD1 | few | 15 | TRBV18 | CASSPFSTGTYEQYF | TGTGCCAGCTCACCCTTCTCGACAGGGACCTACGAGCAGTACTTC
TRBJ1-2 | TRBD1 | . | 13 | TRBV29-1 | CSAPDRLGGGYTF | TGCAGCGCCCCGGACAGGCTAGGAGGTGGCTACACCTTC
TRBJ2-1 | TRBD2 | . | 17 | TRBV19 | CASGGLAGTSSYNEQFF | TGTGCCAGCGGAGGGCTAGCGGGGACGAGCTCCTACAATGAGCAGTTCTTC